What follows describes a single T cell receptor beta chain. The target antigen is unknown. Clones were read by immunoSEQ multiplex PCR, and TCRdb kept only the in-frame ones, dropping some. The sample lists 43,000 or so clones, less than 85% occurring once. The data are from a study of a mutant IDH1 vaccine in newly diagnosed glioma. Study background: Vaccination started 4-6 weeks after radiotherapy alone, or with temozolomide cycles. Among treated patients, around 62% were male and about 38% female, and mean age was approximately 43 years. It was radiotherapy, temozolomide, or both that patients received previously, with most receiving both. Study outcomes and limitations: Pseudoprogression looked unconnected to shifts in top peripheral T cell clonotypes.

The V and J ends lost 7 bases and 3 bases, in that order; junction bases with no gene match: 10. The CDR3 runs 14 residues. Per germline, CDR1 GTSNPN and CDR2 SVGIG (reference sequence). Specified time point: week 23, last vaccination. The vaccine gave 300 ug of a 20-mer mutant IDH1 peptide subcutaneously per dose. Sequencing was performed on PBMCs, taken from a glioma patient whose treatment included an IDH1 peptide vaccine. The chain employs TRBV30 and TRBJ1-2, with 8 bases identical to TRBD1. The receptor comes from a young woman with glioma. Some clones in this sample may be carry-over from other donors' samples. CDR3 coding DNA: TGTGCCTCTGGACAGGGAAGATTGGACTATGGCTACACCTTC. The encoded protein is CASGQGRLDYGYTF.